Below are 4 T cell receptor beta chains sequenced from a single sample in a study of cytomegalovirus exposure and HLA in healthy donors. In the PCR, 60 Vbeta and 13 Jbeta primers were used. Method: immunoSEQ multiplex PCR; TCRdb's copy keeps in-frame clones and lacks some. The sample has 200,000 to 250,000 clones; roughly 82% are singletons. Sequencing input: PBMCs. The receptors come from a woman in her thirties or forties in good health and CMV-seropositive.

The rearrangement uses TRBV7-8 and TRBJ2-7; weak D call: TRBD1 (6 bases). The CDR3 is made up of 16 amino acids. Deletions cut 5 bases from V and 2 bases from J, with 19 bases between. From germline, CDR1 is SGHVS and CDR2 FQNEAQ. The CDR3 protein is CASSREGVNIPYEQYF. CDR3 coding DNA: TGTGCCAGCAGCCGTGAGGGGGTGAACATTCCCTACGAGCAGTACTTC.

This clone was counted once. This chain connects TRBV10-3 to TRBJ1-4; 9 bases are shared with TRBD1. CDR1 ENHRY and CDR2 SYGVKD come from the germline V gene. With 6 bases clipped from V and 7 bases from J, the junction kept 6 bases outside the gene matches. There are 14 residues in the CDR3. The CDR3 coding sequence is TGTGCCATCAGCGCCACAGGGGGCATTGAAAAACTGTTTTTT. Its protein product is CAISATGGIEKLFF.

The V call is TRBV6-5, the J call TRBJ2-1; D might be TRBD2 (6 bases). The CDR3 length is 16 residues. V was cut by 0 bases and J by 2 bases, with 11 bases left in between. The V gene's germline CDR1 is MNHEY and CDR2 SVGAGI. The CDR3 DNA is TGTGCCAGCAGTTACTCGAGGGCTAGCGCCTACAATGAGCAGTTCTTC. Amino acids: CASSYSRASAYNEQFF.

The rearrangement uses TRBV25-1 and TRBJ1-5; D ambiguous. This CDR3 region has 16 residues. The V gene's germline CDR1 is MGHDK and CDR2 SYGVNS. Deletions cut 1 base from V and 0 bases from J, with 10 bases between. The CDR3 nucleotides are TGTGCCAGCAGTGAATCCGGTCGATCTAGCAATCAGCCCCAGCATTTT. Protein: CASSESGRSSNQPQHF.